What follows are 15 T cell receptor beta chains derived from one specimen sequenced in a study of pediatric ulcerative colitis. Repertoires were generated with immunoSEQ multiplex PCR, while TCRdb's copy carries only in-frame clones and drops some. The sample lists roughly 60,000 clones, over 70% occurring once. Material for sequencing was blood. The receptors come from a boy aged 5-17 years who was a control in a study of pediatric ulcerative colitis.

The CDR3 sequence: CASSPPGGYNEQFF. CDR3 bases: TGTGCCAGCAGCCCCCCCGGCGGTTACAATGAGCAGTTCTTC. The chain links TRBV7-3 to TRBJ2-1; D uncertain. Between the trimmed V and J ends, which lost 5 bases and 4 bases, there was a span of 12 bases. This CDR3 region has 14 residues. The V gene's germline CDR1 is SGHTA and CDR2 FQGTGA.

The chain carries TRBV28 and TRBJ1-3; possible D gene TRBD1, 6 bases. CDR3 length: 15 residues. Trimming took 6 bases from V and 0 from J, leaving 12 bases between them. Per germline, CDR1 MDHEN and CDR2 SYDVKM. The CDR3 DNA sequence: TGTGCCAGCAGGAGAAACAGGGCCTCTGGAAACACCATATATTTT. Translating gives CASRRNRASGNTIYF.

The chain employs TRBV27 and TRBJ1-2; TRBD1 aligns across 10 bases. The trim removed 7 bases at V and 3 bases at J, leaving 11 bases unmatched. CDR3 size: 16 residues. Germline V lookup: CDR1 MNHEY, CDR2 SMNVEV (reference sequence). CDR3 DNA sequence: TGTGCCAGCACACTAAGGGGGACAGGGGATGACTATGGCTACACCTTC. It translates to CASTLRGTGDDYGYTF.

This sequence joins TRBV10-3 and TRBJ1-2; maybe TRBD1 (5 bases). The CDR3 length is 13 residues. V was cut by 2 bases and J by 4 bases, with 8 bases left in between. Germline CDR1 and CDR2: ENHRY and SYGVKD. CDR3 sequence reads: CAISEEGVYGYTF. CDR3 nucleotides: TGTGCCATCAGTGAGGAAGGGGTCTATGGCTACACCTTC.

As DNA, the CDR3 is TGTGCCAGCCTGTTCACTGAGCGGGAGCGGCTACATACGCAGTATTTT. Residues: CASLFTERERLHTQYF. The V call is TRBV27, the J call TRBJ2-3; 8 bases fit TRBD2. The CDR3 contains 16 residues. The germline gives CDR1 MNHEY, CDR2 SMNVEV (reference sequence). The V segment lost 8 bases and the J segment 7 bases; nucleotides outside the gene matches: 17.

This clone appeared once. The chain links TRBV18 to TRBJ2-2, with D possibly TRBD2 on 5 matching bases. V was cut by 0 bases and J by 0 bases, with 11 bases left in between. The length of the CDR3 is 17 residues. Germline V gene sequence: CDR1 KGHSH, CDR2 LQKENI. CDR3 nucleotides: TGTGCCAGCTCACCACCGAGCAAGGGAGCGAACACCGGGGAGCTGTTTTTT. This translates into CASSPPSKGANTGELFF.

The chain carries TRBV28 and TRBJ1-4; 9 bases agree with TRBD1. This CDR3 spans 15 amino acids. Per the germline V gene, CDR1 is MDHEN and CDR2 is SYDVKM. Trimming cost V 6 bases and J 7 bases; bases outside gene matches: 9. The CDR3 DNA reads TGTGCCAGCAGACTTCCGGGACAGGGAACTGAAAAACTGTTTTTT. Translated, it gives CASRLPGQGTEKLFF.

The V and J genes are TRBV23-1 and TRBJ1-3; no reliable D call. TRBV23-1 qualifies as an ORF whose function is uncertain. The CDR3 is 16 amino acids. Between the trimmed V and J ends, which lost 4 bases and 3 bases, there was a span of 16 bases. The DNA for the CDR3 is TGCGCCAGCAGTCGAAAACGGTCCCTTAGTGGAAACACCATATATTTT. The encoded protein is CASSRKRSLSGNTIYF.

The J gene is TRBJ1-2, the V gene TRBV5-1, with D possibly matching TRBD1 (5 bases). Per the germline V gene, CDR1 is SGHRS and CDR2 is YFSETQ. This CDR3 has 15 amino acids. V was pared by 0 bases and J by 6 bases, with 15 bases between. The CDR3 reads CASSLEVRGTNGYTF. CDR3 coding DNA: TGCGCCAGCAGCTTGGAAGTTAGAGGGACGAATGGCTACACCTTC.

The chain couples TRBV2 to TRBJ1-3; TRBD1 matches at 9 bases. CDR3 length: 19 residues. Looked up from germline, CDR1 is SNHLY and CDR2 is FYNNEI. The junction had 15 bases not matched to a gene; V was cut back by 6 bases and J by 0 bases. Here the CDR3 DNA reads TGTGCCAGCAGATACGAGCCGGGACAGGGACTTTTCTCTGGAAACACCATATATTTT. Protein: CASRYEPGQGLFSGNTIYF.

The rearrangement links TRBV6-1 to TRBJ2-7, with D perhaps matching TRBD1 or TRBD2 (5 bases each). The CDR3 extends over 15 amino acids. Germline V gene sequence: CDR1 MNHNS, CDR2 SASEGT. The V and J ends lost 1 base and 5 bases respectively, with 15 bases between them. The CDR3 sequence: CASSEVFLGTHEQYF. The CDR3 coding sequence is TGTGCCAGCAGTGAAGTATTTCTGGGGACCCACGAGCAGTACTTC.

V usage is TRBV7-2 and J usage is TRBJ2-1; 12 nucleotides match TRBD2. The CDR3 consists of 15 residues. Germline CDR1 and CDR2: SGHTA and FQGNSA. V trimming: 5 bases; J trimming: 8 bases; junction bases outside the gene matches: 7. The CDR3 DNA reads as TGTGCCAGCAGCCTCGGGACTAGCGGGTGGGATGAGCAGTTCTTC. Protein: CASSLGTSGWDEQFF.

The chain combines TRBV5-1 with TRBJ2-1, with TRBD2 identical over 7 bases. Germline loops: CDR1 SGHRS, CDR2 YFSETQ. V lost 5 bases and J lost 0; bases outside the gene matches: 11. This CDR3 spans 17 amino acids. DNA of the CDR3: TGCGCCAGCAGTTTCCCGGGGACTACCGGCTCCTACAATGAGCAGTTCTTC. It yields the protein CASSFPGTTGSYNEQFF.

The chain carries TRBV7-2 and TRBJ2-5, with 9 positions matching TRBD1. Germline V CDR1 and CDR2: SGHTA, FQGNSA. V lost 5 bases and J lost 4; bases outside the gene matches: 11. This CDR3 region has 16 residues. CDR3 bases: TGTGCCAGCAGCACCCCGACAGGGGGTGGGGGAGAGACCCAGTACTTC. Its translation is CASSTPTGGGGETQYF. The full variable domain, completed using reference TRBV7-2 and TRBJ2-5, is GAGVSQSPSNKVTEKGKDVELRCDPISGHTALYWYRQSLGQGLEFLIYFQGNSAPDKSGLPSDRFSAERTGGSVSTLTIQRTQQEDSAVYLCASSTPTGGGGETQYFGPGTRLLVL.

The gene calls are TRBV28 and TRBJ2-3, with D tentatively TRBD2 (6 bases). This CDR3 comprises 13 residues. Between the trimmed V and J ends, which lost 6 bases and 3 bases, there was a span of 10 bases. CDR1 is MDHEN and CDR2 is SYDVKM in the germline V gene. This CDR3 reads CASSFGGTDTQYF. The CDR3 nucleotides are TGTGCCAGCAGCTTCGGGGGAACAGATACGCAGTATTTT.